Below, one T cell receptor beta chain is given with its context. For TCR beta, libraries came from iRepertoire HTBI primers and Arm-PCR of CDR3 regions. One entry per CDR3 protein results from TCRdb running MiXCR on the multiplex PCR reads. The table includes under 450,000 distinct CDR3 sequences, approximately 25% detected once. The record originates from a study of regulatory T cells in long-lasting Graves disease. Trimming took 4 bases from V and 7 from J, leaving 14 bases between them. CDR3 length: 14 amino acids. Germline assignment: CDR1 LNHDA and CDR2 SQIVND (reference sequence). Regarding time point: persistent/refractory GD, antithyroid drugs over 5 years with positive TRAb. The TCR library was made from RNA that had been extracted from PBMCs in TRIzol.

The chain recombines TRBV19 with TRBJ2-4, with unresolved D. The clonotype was recovered from a woman aged 40-49 years with Graves disease. The input for sequencing was peripheral blood mononuclear cells (PBMCs), taken when the disease was refractory, from a patient treated with antithyroid drugs. DNA for the CDR3: TGTGCCAGTAGTACTCGGCAGACCGGGAACATTCAGTACTTC. It encodes CASSTRQTGNIQYF.